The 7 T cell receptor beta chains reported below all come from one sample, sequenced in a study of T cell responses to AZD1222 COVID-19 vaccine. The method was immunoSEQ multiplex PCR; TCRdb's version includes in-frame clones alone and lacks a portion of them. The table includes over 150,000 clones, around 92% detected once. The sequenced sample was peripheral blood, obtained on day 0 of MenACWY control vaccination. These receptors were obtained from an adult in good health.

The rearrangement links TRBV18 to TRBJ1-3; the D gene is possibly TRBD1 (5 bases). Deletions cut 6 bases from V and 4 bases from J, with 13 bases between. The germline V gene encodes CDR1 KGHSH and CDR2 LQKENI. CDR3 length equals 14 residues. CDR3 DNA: TGTGCCAGCTCTCCCGGGGCCGCAGGAAACACCATATATTTT. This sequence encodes CASSPGAAGNTIYF.

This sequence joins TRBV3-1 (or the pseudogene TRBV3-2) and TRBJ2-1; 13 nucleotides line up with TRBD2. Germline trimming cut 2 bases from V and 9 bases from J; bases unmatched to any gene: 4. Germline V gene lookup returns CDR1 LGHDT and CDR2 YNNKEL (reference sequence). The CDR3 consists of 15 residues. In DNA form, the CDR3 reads TGTGCCAGCAGCCAAAAACTAGCGGGAGGGCGTGAGCAGTTCTTC. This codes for CASSQKLAGGREQFF.

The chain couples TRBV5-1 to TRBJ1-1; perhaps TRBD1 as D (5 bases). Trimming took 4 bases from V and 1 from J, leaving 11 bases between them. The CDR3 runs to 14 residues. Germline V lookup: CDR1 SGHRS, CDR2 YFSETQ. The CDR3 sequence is CASSQTQGNTEAFF. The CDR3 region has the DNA TGCGCCAGCAGCCAAACCCAGGGGAACACTGAAGCTTTCTTT.

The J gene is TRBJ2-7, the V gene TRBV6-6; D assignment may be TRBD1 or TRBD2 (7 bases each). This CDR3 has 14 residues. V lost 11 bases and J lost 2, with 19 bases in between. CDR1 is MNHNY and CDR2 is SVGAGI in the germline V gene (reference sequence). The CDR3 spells CAASGGVDAYEQYF. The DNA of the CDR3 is TGTGCCGCCTCAGGGGGGGTGGATGCCTACGAGCAGTACTTC.

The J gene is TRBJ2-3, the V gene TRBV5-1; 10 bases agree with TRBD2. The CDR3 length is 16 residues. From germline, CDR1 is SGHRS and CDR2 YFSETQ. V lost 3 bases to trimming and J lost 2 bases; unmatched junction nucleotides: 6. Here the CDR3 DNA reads TGCGCCAGCAGCTCCCTAGCGGGAGCCCTCACAGATACGCAGTATTTT. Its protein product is CASSSLAGALTDTQYF.

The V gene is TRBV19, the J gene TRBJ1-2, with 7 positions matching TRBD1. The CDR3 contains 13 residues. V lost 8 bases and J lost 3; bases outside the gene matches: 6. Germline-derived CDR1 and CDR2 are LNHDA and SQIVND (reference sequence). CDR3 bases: TGTGCCAGTGTACAGGGGTTGGACTATGGCTACACCTTC. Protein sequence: CASVQGLDYGYTF.

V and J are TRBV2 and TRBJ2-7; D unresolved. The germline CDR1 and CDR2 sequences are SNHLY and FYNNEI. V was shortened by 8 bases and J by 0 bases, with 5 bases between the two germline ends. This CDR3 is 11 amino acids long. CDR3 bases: TGTGCCAGCCGCTCCTCCTACGAGCAGTACTTC. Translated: CASRSSYEQYF.